These 18 T cell receptor beta chains were all obtained from the same sample, sequenced in a study of CD8 T cells in Susac syndrome (dated by TCRdb to 2018 to 2020). Libraries were constructed by the immunoSEQ multiplex PCR assay. RNA was extracted using the RNeasy kit, and roughly 0.5 to 1 ug of the RNA was reverse transcribed with random hexamers. The public reads were run again by TCRdb, first through fastp at Q25 and then through MiXCR, and only productive beta chains were kept. Merged by CDR3 protein, the rows form single entries marked with the most common genes and DNA. The sample table contains some 200,000 distinct CDR3 sequences; only one count was recorded for almost 96% of them. The top ten constitute around 0.1% of the sample. The sequenced sample consisted of CD4+ T cells from PBMCs. All receptors derive from a human donor with Susac syndrome.

The CDR3 DNA is TGCAGTGCTTTTGTAGACACTGAAGCTTTCTTT. Translated, it gives CSAFVDTEAFF. The rearrangement links TRBV20-1 to TRBJ1-1; D call uncertain. The CDR3 has 11 amino acids. The V and J ends lost 5 bases and 3 bases respectively, with 7 bases between them. Germline lookup yields CDR1 DFQATT and CDR2 SNEGSKA (reference sequence).

CDR3 in amino acids: CASRTNTYEQYF. CDR3 DNA: TGTGCCAGCAGGACTAACACCTACGAGCAGTACTTC. The chain recombines TRBV12-3 or TRBV12-4 with TRBJ2-7; TRBD2 might be the D (5 bases). The CDR3 has 12 amino acids. Between the trimmed V and J ends, which lost 6 bases and 2 bases, there was a span of 8 bases.

Comment on this clonotype: The junction departs from the called germline gene at one end, perhaps through a read error. This chain connects TRBV7-7 to TRBJ2-7, with 7 bases fitting TRBD2. CDR1 is SSHAT, CDR2 FNYEAQ, per germline (reference sequence). CDR3 length: 13 residues. CDR3 sequence reads: CASSLGEGYEQYF. The CDR3 coding sequence is TGTGCTAGCAGCTTAGGGGAGGGCTACGAGCAGTACTTC.

The chain carries TRBV12-3 or TRBV12-4 and TRBJ2-7; D call uncertain. The CDR3 covers 14 residues. The V gene lost 0 bases and the J gene lost 4 bases, with 10 bases spanning the gap. The CDR3 region is CASSLATQSYEQYF. CDR3 coding DNA: TGTGCCAGCAGTTTAGCGACACAGTCTTACGAGCAGTACTTC.

The V call is TRBV4-1, the J call TRBJ1-3, with D possibly being TRBD1 (5 bases). V dropped 4 bases and J dropped 4 bases, with 14 bases sitting between them. The CDR3 totals 15 residues. CDR1 and CDR2 (germline): MGHRA, YSYEKL. Written as DNA, the CDR3 is TGCGCCAGCAGCCCTGTGGGGGTATCGGGAAACACCATATATTTT. This codes for CASSPVGVSGNTIYF.

The chain links TRBV27 to TRBJ2-3, with D possibly TRBD2 on 6 matching bases. This CDR3 is built from 14 residues. Germline V lookup: CDR1 MNHEY, CDR2 SMNVEV (reference sequence). V lost 1 base and J 3 bases, leaving 8 bases between the germline ends. The CDR3 reads CASSLLEGTDTQYF. DNA for the CDR3: TGTGCCAGCAGTTTATTGGAGGGAACAGATACGCAGTATTTT.

The rearrangement joins TRBV19 to TRBJ2-7; D assignment may be TRBD1 or TRBD2 (5 bases each). Germline values: CDR1 LNHDA, CDR2 SQIVND (reference sequence). Between the trimmed V and J ends, which lost 6 bases and 2 bases, there was a span of 20 bases. This CDR3 is 16 amino acids long. Here the CDR3 DNA reads TGTGCCAGTAGCATCCGAGGGGACGCTCGCACCTACGAGCAGTACTTC. Amino acids: CASSIRGDARTYEQYF.

The chain couples TRBV7-2 to TRBJ2-3; 7 nucleotides agree with TRBD2. V lost 4 bases and J lost 5; bases outside the gene matches: 6. This CDR3 region has 14 residues. Per the germline V gene, CDR1 is SGHTA and CDR2 is FQGNSA. CDR3 loop: CASSSRLAKDTQYF. CDR3 DNA: TGTGCCAGCAGCTCCCGACTAGCCAAAGATACGCAGTATTTT.

This rearrangement joins TRBV20-1 to TRBJ1-2, with a tentative D call TRBD1 (5 bases). The germline V gene has CDR1 DFQATT and CDR2 SNEGSKA (reference sequence). Trimming stripped 0 bases from V and 4 bases from J, with 15 bases between. The CDR3 is 15 residues long. Written as DNA, the CDR3 is TGCAGTGCTAGAGATCTTTCCCGGGGGAGCTATGGCTACACCTTC. This sequence encodes CSARDLSRGSYGYTF.

The rearrangement links TRBV20-1 to TRBJ2-1; TRBD2 matches at 9 bases. Germline trimming cut 6 bases from V and 7 bases from J; bases unmatched to any gene: 4. This CDR3 comprises 12 residues. Per germline, CDR1 DFQATT and CDR2 SNEGSKA (reference sequence). CDR3 sequence reads: CSAEGLANEQFF. CDR3 sequence (DNA): TGCAGTGCAGAGGGACTAGCAAATGAGCAGTTCTTC.

This sequence joins TRBV30 and TRBJ2-7; 7 bases are shared with TRBD1. From germline, CDR1 is GTSNPN and CDR2 SVGIG (reference sequence). This CDR3 has 12 residues. The junction had 4 bases not matched to a gene; V was cut back by 4 bases and J by 4 bases. The CDR3 sequence is CAWTGGIYEQYF. The CDR3 nucleotides read TGTGCCTGGACAGGGGGAATTTACGAGCAGTACTTC.

This clonotype was recorded once. The V gene is TRBV12-5, the J gene TRBJ2-7; D is perhaps TRBD2 (5 bases). Trimming left V 2 bases short and J 9 bases short, with 11 bases between. Germline lookup yields CDR1 LGHNT and CDR2 FRNRAP. This CDR3 region has 12 residues. CDR3 nucleotides: TGTGCTAGTGGTTTGAGTGGCGGAGGGCAGTACTTC. Translation: CASGLSGGGQYF.

This sequence joins TRBV28 and TRBJ1-5; D may be TRBD1 (5 bases). The ends were cut back, 5 bases at V and 6 bases at J, with 8 bases in the middle. Germline V CDR1 and CDR2: MDHEN, SYDVKM. The CDR3 covers 12 residues. The CDR3 is CASSPGPQPQHF. The CDR3 DNA reads TGTGCCAGCAGTCCAGGGCCTCAGCCCCAGCATTTT.

V usage is TRBV20-1 and J usage is TRBJ1-5; 9 nucleotides agree with TRBD1. The CDR3 extends over 16 amino acids. Looked up from germline, CDR1 is DFQATT and CDR2 is SNEGSKA (reference sequence). With 3 bases clipped from V and 3 bases from J, the junction kept 9 bases outside the gene matches. This CDR3 is CSASRPGTGINQPQHF. CDR3 coding DNA: TGCAGTGCTAGCCGTCCCGGGACAGGGATCAATCAGCCCCAGCATTTT.

V gene TRBV12-3 or TRBV12-4 combines with J gene TRBJ2-1; a weak D match, TRBD1 (5 bases). Trimming cost V 3 bases and J 6 bases, with 12 bases left between them. The CDR3 consists of 14 residues. Here the CDR3 reads CASSFQGRTNEQFF. The DNA for the CDR3 is TGTGCCAGCAGTTTCCAGGGCCGTACCAATGAGCAGTTCTTC.

The V call is TRBV18, the J call TRBJ2-7; 8 bases match TRBD1. Germline V gene data show CDR1 as KGHSH and CDR2 as LQKENI. This CDR3 region has 16 residues. V trimming: 5 bases; J trimming: 5 bases; junction bases outside the gene matches: 14. CDR3 nucleotide sequence: TGTGCCAGCTCAGTTAACCCCGGGACAGGAACAGACGAGCAGTACTTC. It codes for CASSVNPGTGTDEQYF.

As for this clonotype: Relative to the germline gene, one junction end is altered; a read error may explain this. This chain joins TRBV12-3 or TRBV12-4 and TRBJ2-4; 7 positions agree with TRBD2. This CDR3 is 13 amino acids long. The CDR3 reads CASSLTLAGELDF. DNA of the CDR3: TGTGCCAGCAGTTTAACGTTGGCGGGGGAGCTGGACTTC.

The chain carries TRBV29-1 and TRBJ2-3; 8 bases are a match to TRBD2. The J segment lost 1 base and the V segment lost 6 bases, leaving 6 bases of the junction unmatched. The CDR3 consists of 14 residues. Germline loops: CDR1 SQVTM, CDR2 ANQGSEA. The CDR3 sequence is CSVDSGAGTDTQYF. CDR3 DNA: TGCAGCGTGGATAGCGGGGCCGGCACAGATACGCAGTATTTT.